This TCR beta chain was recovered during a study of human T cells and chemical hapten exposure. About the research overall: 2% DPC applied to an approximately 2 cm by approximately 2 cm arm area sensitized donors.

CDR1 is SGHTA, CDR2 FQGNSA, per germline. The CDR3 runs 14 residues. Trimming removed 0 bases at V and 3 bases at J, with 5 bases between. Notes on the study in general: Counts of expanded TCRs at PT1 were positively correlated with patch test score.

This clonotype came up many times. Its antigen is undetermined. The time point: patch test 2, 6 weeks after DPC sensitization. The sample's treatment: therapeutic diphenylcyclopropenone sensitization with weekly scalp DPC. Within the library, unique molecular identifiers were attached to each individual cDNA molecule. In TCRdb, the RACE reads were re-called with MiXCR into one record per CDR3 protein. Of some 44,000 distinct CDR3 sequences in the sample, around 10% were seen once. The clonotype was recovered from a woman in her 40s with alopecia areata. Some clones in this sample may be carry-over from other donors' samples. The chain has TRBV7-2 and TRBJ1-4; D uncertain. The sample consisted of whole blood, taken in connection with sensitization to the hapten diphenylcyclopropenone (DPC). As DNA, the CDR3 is TGTGCCAGCAGCTTAGCAGGACCTAATGAAAAACTGTTTTTT. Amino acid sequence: CASSLAGPNEKLFF.